Below, one T cell receptor (beta chain) is given with its context. Its target is not known. A junction end diverges from the germline sequence, so it may reflect a read error. The same CDR3 can be traced to other DNA sequences in this sample. These data originate in a study of metastatic and nonmetastatic thyroid tumors. Study results and caveats: Reports indicated that malignant thyroid tumors showed significantly higher TCR beta diversity than benign nodules did, in blood and tumor.

TCRdb re-called the PCR reads with MiXCR. The table includes some 17,000 clones, approximately 23% detected once. No treatment had been given to any patient before thyroid surgery. Germline loops: CDR1 SEHNR, CDR2 FQNEAQ (reference sequence). The CDR3 sequence is 13 residues long. The chain recombines TRBV7-9 with TRBJ2-2; D is uncertain. The receptor comes from a female donor with papillary thyroid cancer or a benign thyroid nodule (not recorded which). Some clones in this sample may be carry-over from other donors' samples. Material for sequencing was adjacent normal tissue. The DNA of the CDR3 is TGTGCCAGCAGCTTAGGGACGGCCGGTGAGCTGTTTTTT. Translated, it gives CASSLGTAGELFF.